This T cell receptor (beta chain) was found in a study of T cell responses to AZD1222 COVID-19 vaccine. Study-level findings and limits: Elevations in Spike-specific TCR breadth and depth followed administration of two AZD1222 doses.

Germline V gene lookup returns CDR1 SGHRS and CDR2 YFSETQ. The CDR3 contains 14 residues. V lost 7 bases, J lost 1 base, and 6 bases stayed unmatched. Sequencing was performed with immunoSEQ multiplex PCR; in TCRdb, only in-frame clones are kept and a portion is missing. The sample records around 120,000 clones, around 92% being singletons. Remarks on this clone: Its antigen is as yet unknown.

The chain uses TRBV5-1 and TRBJ1-1; 8 positions agree with TRBD1. This TCR derives from an adult in good health. The specimen was peripheral blood, collected on day 0 of AZD1222 vaccination. CDR3 nucleotide sequence: TGCGCCAGCGGCCCAACAGGGGGGAACACTGAAGCTTTCTTT. Residues: CASGPTGGNTEAFF.